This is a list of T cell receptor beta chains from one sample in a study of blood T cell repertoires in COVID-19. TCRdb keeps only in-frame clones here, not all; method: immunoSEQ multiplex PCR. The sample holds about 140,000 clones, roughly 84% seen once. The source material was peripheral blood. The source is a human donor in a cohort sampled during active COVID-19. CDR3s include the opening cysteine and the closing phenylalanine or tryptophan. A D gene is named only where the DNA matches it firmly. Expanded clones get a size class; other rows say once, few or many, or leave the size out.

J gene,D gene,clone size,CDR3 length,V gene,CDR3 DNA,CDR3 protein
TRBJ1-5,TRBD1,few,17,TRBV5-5,TGTGCCAGCAGCACGGGACAGGGAGAGTGGAGGCGTCAGCCCCAGCATTTT,CASSTGQGEWRRQPQHF
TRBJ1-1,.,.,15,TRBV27,TGTGCCAGCAGGGATAGCTACAGGGCCAACACTGAAGCTTTCTTT,CASRDSYRANTEAFF
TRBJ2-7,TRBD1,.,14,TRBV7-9,TGTGCCAGCAGCTTACCAGGGGGCGATTACGAGCAGTACTTC,CASSLPGGDYEQYF
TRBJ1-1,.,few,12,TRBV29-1,TGCAGCGTTCTGAAGGACATCTCCCCGGCTTTCTTT,CSVLKDISPAFF
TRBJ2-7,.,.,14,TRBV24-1,TGTGCCACCGGATCCAGGGGCTCCTCCTACGAGCAGTACTTC,CATGSRGSSYEQYF
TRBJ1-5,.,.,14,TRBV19,TGTGCCAGTAGTCCGCGTCGGGATGGTCAGCCCCAGCATTTT,CASSPRRDGQPQHF
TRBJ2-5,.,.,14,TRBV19,TGTGCCAGTAGTGCCCTGTGGGGGCTGGAGACCCAGTACTTC,CASSALWGLETQYF
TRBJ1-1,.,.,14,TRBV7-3,TGTGCCAGCACCTCGTACCAAAGGGGGACTGAAGCTTTCTTT,CASTSYQRGTEAFF
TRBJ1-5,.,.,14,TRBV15,TGTGCCACCAGCAGAACCCCGGTTTTGGAGCCCCAGCATTTT,CATSRTPVLEPQHF
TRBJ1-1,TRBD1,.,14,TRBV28,TGTGCCACCCTGACAGGGGGCCGGGCCACTGAAGCTTTCTTT,CATLTGGRATEAFF
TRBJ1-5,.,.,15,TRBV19,TGTGCCAGTAGTTCGGGCGGCGGGGCCGGTCAGCCCCAGCATTTT,CASSSGGGAGQPQHF
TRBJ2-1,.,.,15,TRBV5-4,TGTGCCAGCAGCTCCCCCCGGGACACTTTCAATGAGCAGTTCTTC,CASSSPRDTFNEQFF
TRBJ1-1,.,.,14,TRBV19,TGTGCCAGTAGTGCTCGTCCAGTGAACACTGAAGCTTTCTTT,CASSARPVNTEAFF
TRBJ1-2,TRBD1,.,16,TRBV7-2,TGTGCCAGCAGCTTAGCGACAGGGGTTGTATACTATGGCTACACCTTC,CASSLATGVVYYGYTF
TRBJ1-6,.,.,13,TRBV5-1,TGCGCCAGCAGCTTCGGACAGAATTCACCCCTCCACTTT,CASSFGQNSPLHF
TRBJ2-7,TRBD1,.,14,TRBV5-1,TGCGCCAGCAGCGGGGGACAGGGGTTCGACGAGCAGTACTTC,CASSGGQGFDEQYF
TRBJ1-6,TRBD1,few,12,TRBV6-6,TGTGCCAGCGCTCCCCGACAGGGAAGACTCCACTTT,CASAPRQGRLHF
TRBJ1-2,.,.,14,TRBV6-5,TGTGCCAGCAGCCCGGGGGAATATACTTATGGCTACACCTTC,CASSPGEYTYGYTF
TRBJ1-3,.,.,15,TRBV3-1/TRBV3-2,TGTGCCAGCAGCCTCTCGCGGGGCCTAGGAAACACCATATATTTT,CASSLSRGLGNTIYF
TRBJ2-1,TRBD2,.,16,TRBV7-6,TGTGCCAGCAGCCCGCTAGCGGGGGGATTCTACAATGAGCAGTTCTTC,CASSPLAGGFYNEQFF
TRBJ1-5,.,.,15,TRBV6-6,TGTGCCAGCAGGGAGTCAGGGGCATTCAATCAGCCCCAGCATTTT,CASRESGAFNQPQHF
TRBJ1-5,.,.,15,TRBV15,TGTGCCACCAGCAAAGGCGGCTCTGGCAATCAGCCCCAGCATTTT,CATSKGGSGNQPQHF
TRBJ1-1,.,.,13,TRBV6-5,TGTGCCACTTTCAGGGGCATGAACACTGAAGCTTTCTTT,CATFRGMNTEAFF
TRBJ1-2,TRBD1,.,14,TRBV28,TGTGCCAGCAGTCACAGGGGGCTGAACTATGGCTACACCTTC,CASSHRGLNYGYTF
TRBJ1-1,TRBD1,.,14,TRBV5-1,TGCGCCAGCAGCTTGTCAACAGGGGTGACTGAAGCTTTCTTT,CASSLSTGVTEAFF
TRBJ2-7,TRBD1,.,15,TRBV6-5,TGTGCCAGCAGTAGACAGGGGGTGAACTCCTACGAGCAGTACTTC,CASSRQGVNSYEQYF
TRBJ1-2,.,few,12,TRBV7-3,TGTGCCAGCAGCTCTACTAACTATGGCTACACCTTC,CASSSTNYGYTF
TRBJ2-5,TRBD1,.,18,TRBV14,TGTGCCAGCAGCCAAGGGCGAAGTCGGGACAGGGGGCTGGAGACCCAGTACTTC,CASSQGRSRDRGLETQYF
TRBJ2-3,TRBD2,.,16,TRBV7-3,TGTGCCAGCAGCCCTTTAGCGGGTTTTAGCACAGATACGCAGTATTTT,CASSPLAGFSTDTQYF
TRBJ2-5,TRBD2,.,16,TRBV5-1,TGCGCCAGCAGCAGGACTAGCGGGGGAAGCGAAGAGACCCAGTACTTC,CASSRTSGGSEETQYF
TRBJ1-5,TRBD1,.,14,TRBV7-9,TGTGCCAGCAGCTCAGGACAGGAGGGCCAGCCCCAGCATTTT,CASSSGQEGQPQHF
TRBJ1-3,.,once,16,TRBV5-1,TGCGCCAGCAGCCTGGGGGCCTTTAGCTCTGGAAACACCATATATTTT,CASSLGAFSSGNTIYF
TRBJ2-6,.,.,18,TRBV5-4,TGTGCCAGCAGCTTGGTTGCGTCCGCGGACTCTGGGGCCAACGTCCTGACTTTC,CASSLVASADSGANVLTF
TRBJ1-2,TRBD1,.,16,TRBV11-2,TGTGCCAGCAGTCGACAGGGGGGGTACAGAAGCTATGGCTACACCTTC,CASSRQGGYRSYGYTF
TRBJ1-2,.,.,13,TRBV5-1,TGCGCCAGCAGCTTGGTGTCGGGTTATGGCTACACCTTC,CASSLVSGYGYTF
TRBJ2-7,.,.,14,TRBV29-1,TGCAGCGGAACCCTGGGACACAGCTCCTACGAGCAGTACTTC,CSGTLGHSSYEQYF
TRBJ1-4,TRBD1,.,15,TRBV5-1,TGCGCCAGCAGCCCAGGACAGGCCTATAATGAAAAACTGTTTTTT,CASSPGQAYNEKLFF
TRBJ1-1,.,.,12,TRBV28,TGTGCCAGCAGTTCGGGGTACACTGAAGCTTTCTTT,CASSSGYTEAFF
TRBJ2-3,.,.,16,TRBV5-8,TGTGCCAGCAGCGACATAGAGGGGGGGTACTCAGATACGCAGTATTTT,CASSDIEGGYSDTQYF
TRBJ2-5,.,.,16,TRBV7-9,TGTGCCAGCAGCCCTGGCGGGGCACGAGCCCTAGAGACCCAGTACTTC,CASSPGGARALETQYF
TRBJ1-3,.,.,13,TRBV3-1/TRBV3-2,TGTGCCAGCAGCCAAGTCAAAGGAAACACCATATATTTT,CASSQVKGNTIYF
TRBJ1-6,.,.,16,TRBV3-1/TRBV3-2,TGTGCCAGCAGCCAAGAAGTAGCCAGCGCCAATTCACCCCTCCACTTT,CASSQEVASANSPLHF